This T cell receptor beta chain comes out of a study of blood T cell repertoires in COVID-19. The wider study: From the United States, Italy and Spain came samples of acute and convalescent COVID-19. T cells, B-cell-depleted T cells, or PBMCs supplied cDNA or gDNA.

V shed 2 bases and J 2 bases; nucleotides not matched to a gene: 2. CDR3 length: 15 residues. The germline gives CDR1 MNHNS, CDR2 SASEGT. In the study's own analysis: Reference gene primer amplification gave estimated nucleated cell counts. TCRdb keeps only in-frame clones here, not all; method: immunoSEQ multiplex PCR. V and J calls and clone size are those listed in that table; D and trimming were worked out from the DNA. The sample comprises around 99,000 clones, roughly 80% of which are singletons, and approximately 4.1% rests with the top ten. V gene TRBV6-1 combines with J gene TRBJ2-7, with 11 positions matching TRBD2. The source is a human donor in a cohort sampled during active COVID-19. What was sequenced was peripheral blood. CDR3 in DNA: TGTGCCAGCAGTGAACTAGCGGGAGGACCCTACGAGCAGTACGTC. Amino acids: CASSELAGGPYEQYV.